One sample yielded the 20 T cell receptor beta chains listed below, sequenced in a study of glioma-infiltrating T cells. Amplification of TCR alpha and beta CDR3 regions from RNA used iRepertoire nested multiplex PCR. TCRdb re-called the multiplex PCR reads with MiXCR, one entry per CDR3 protein. The data contain around 97,000 distinct CDR3 sequences, around 28% of them singletons. Material: glioma tissue, nonneoplastic brain tissue, or PBMCs (not recorded which). Receptors originate from a human donor with low-grade glioma or glioblastoma, undergoing nonglioma brain surgery, or in good health (not recorded which).

CDR3 region: CGVRLNTEAFF. The DNA for the CDR3 is TGTGGCGTTCGTCTGAACACTGAAGCTTTCTTT. The V gene is TRBV6-5, the J gene TRBJ1-1; D not resolved. Germline CDR1 reads MNHEY; CDR2 reads SVGAGI. The CDR3 sequence is 11 residues long.

This clonotype has a handful of counts. The J gene is TRBJ2-1, the V gene TRBV29-1; 7 nucleotides agree with TRBD1. The V segment lost 7 bases and the J segment 1 base; nucleotides outside the gene matches: 1. The CDR3 contains 12 residues. Germline CDR1 and CDR2: SQVTM and ANQGSEA. The CDR3 DNA is TGCAGCGGGGACAGTTCCTACAATGAGCAGTTCTTC. Translation gives CSGDSSYNEQFF.

The V and J genes are TRBV19 and TRBJ2-1, with D perhaps TRBD1 (5 bases). V lost 5 bases and J 2 bases, leaving 16 bases between the germline ends. CDR3 length equals 16 residues. CDR1 and CDR2 from the germline V gene are LNHDA and SQIVND (reference sequence). This chain's CDR3 is CASSDQGGPPYNEQFF. The CDR3 coding sequence is TGTGCCAGTAGTGATCAGGGTGGGCCCCCCTACAATGAGCAGTTCTTC.

Comments on this clonotype: One end of the junction varies from germline; a read error may be responsible. The genes are TRBV11-2 and TRBJ2-5; 9 positions match TRBD1. The V gene's germline CDR1 is SGHAT and CDR2 FQNNGV. The CDR3 has 13 residues. The CDR3 sequence: CASSSQGAKTRYF. DNA of the CDR3: TGTGCCAGCAGTTCACAGGGGGCGAAGACCCGGTACTTC.

V gene TRBV27 combines with J gene TRBJ2-2; D may correspond to TRBD1 or TRBD2 (6 bases each). This CDR3 is 15 amino acids long. From germline, CDR1 is MNHEY and CDR2 SMNVEV (reference sequence). The germline V and J ends were trimmed by 6 bases and 4 bases, with 15 bases remaining between them. DNA for the CDR3: TGTGCCAGCAGATACAGGGAGGCTGGCACCGGGGAGCTGTTTTTT. Amino acid sequence: CASRYREAGTGELFF.

As regards this clonotype: The CDR3 does not end in the conserved phenylalanine or tryptophan, so this is likely a read error. The chain employs TRBV7-9 and TRBJ2-1; a possible D gene is TRBD2 (5 bases). Germline CDR1 SEHNR, CDR2 FQNEAQ (reference sequence). Trimming stripped 4 bases from V and 9 bases from J, with 10 bases between. The CDR3 contains 12 residues. For the CDR3, the DNA is TGTGCCAGCAGCTCGGACTGGGCTGAGCAGTTCCTC. This gives the protein CASSSDWAEQFL.

In its sample, this clonotype was seen a few times. The genes are TRBV3-1 and TRBJ1-1, with D perhaps TRBD1 (6 bases). This CDR3 has 14 residues. V was clipped by 2 bases and J by 1 base, with 8 bases between them. Germline CDR1 and CDR2: LGHDT and YNNKEL (reference sequence). The CDR3 reads CASSQSDRNTEAFF. For the CDR3, the DNA is TGTGCCAGCAGCCAATCGGACAGGAACACTGAAGCTTTCTTT.

As regards this clonotype: Relative to the germline gene, one junction end is altered; a read error may explain this. This chain links TRBV7-9 with TRBJ2-3, with D possibly called TRBD1 or TRBD2 (6 bases each). Germline V gene lookup returns CDR1 SEHNR and CDR2 FQNEAQ (reference sequence). The CDR3 spans 14 residues. The CDR3: CASGLQGGTDTQYF. The DNA for the CDR3 is TGTGCCAGCGGCTTACAGGGAGGAACAGATACGCAGTATTTT. Supplemented by reference TRBV7-9 and TRBJ2-3, the full variable domain reads DTGVSQNPRHKITKRGQNVTFRCDPISEHNRLYWYRQTLGQGPEFLTYFQNEAQLEKSRLLSDRFSAERPKGSFSTLEIQRTEQGDSAMYLCASGLQGGTDTQYFGPGTRLTVL.

This clonotype has at least ten counts. The chain employs TRBV18 and TRBJ1-1; D gene ambiguous. V shed 0 bases and J shed 1 base, with 9 bases lying between them. Germline CDR1 KGHSH, CDR2 LQKENI. The CDR3 has 15 amino acids. In DNA form, the CDR3 reads TGTGCCAGCTCACCACCATCCCGCGAGAACACTGAAGCTTTCTTT. Amino acids: CASSPPSRENTEAFF.

The rearrangement links TRBV19 to TRBJ1-2; 7 positions match TRBD1. This CDR3 is 15 amino acids long. Germline assignment: CDR1 LNHDA and CDR2 SQIVND (reference sequence). The J segment lost 4 bases and the V segment lost 5 bases, leaving 10 bases of the junction unmatched. The CDR3 reads CASSQETGTPYGYTF. The CDR3 DNA follows: TGTGCCAGTAGTCAAGAGACAGGGACCCCCTATGGCTACACCTTC.

The chain recombines TRBV7-2 with TRBJ1-6; 9 bases fit TRBD1. Germline CDR1 reads SGHTA; CDR2 reads FQGNSA. The CDR3 loop spans 16 amino acids. Losses at the gene ends were 1 base for V and 7 bases for J; bases not matched to a gene: 5. This CDR3 is CASSLDRDRENSPLHF. CDR3 nucleotides: TGTGCCAGCAGCTTAGACCGGGACAGGGAGAATTCACCCCTCCACTTT.

This clonotype was found many times. The chain employs TRBV12-3 or TRBV12-4 and TRBJ2-7; D not resolved. The CDR3 consists of 13 residues. With 5 bases removed from V and 4 bases from J, the gap between germline ends came to 12 bases. The CDR3 spells CASSRAVPYEQYF. DNA for the CDR3: TGTGCCAGCAGTCGGGCCGTACCGTACGAGCAGTACTTC.

Comment on this clonotype: Mismatch with germline at one junction end may stem from a read error. V is TRBV6-1 and J is TRBJ2-7; TRBD1 is a possible D gene (6 bases). There are 12 residues in the CDR3. Per the germline V gene, CDR1 is MNHNS and CDR2 is SASEGT. The CDR3 loop reads CASRKQGYERYF. Here the CDR3 DNA reads TGTGCCAGCAGAAAACAGGGATACGAGCGGTACTTC.

In regard to this clonotype: A much larger clone is a single base away; this may be a read error. The genes are TRBV19 and TRBJ1-5; 7 nucleotides line up with TRBD1. Looked up from germline, CDR1 is LNHDA and CDR2 is SQIVND (reference sequence). Trimming removed 11 bases from V and 3 bases from J; junction bases left unmatched: 19. CDR3 length: 17 amino acids. For the CDR3, the DNA is TGTGCCTCACTCCGGGACAGTGACCCCATAATCAATCAGCCCCAGCATTTT. This sequence encodes CASLRDSDPIINQPQHF.

Concerning this clonotype itself: A single base separates this from a much larger clone, so it may be a read error. The J gene is TRBJ2-7, the V gene TRBV4-3, with TRBD2 identical over 9 bases. This CDR3 spans 15 amino acids. V dropped 1 base and J dropped 7; count of bases not matched to a gene: 8. Germline CDR1 reads LGHNA; CDR2 reads YSLEER. The CDR3 bases are TGCGCCAGCAGCCAAGGGACTAGCGAGTACAATGAGCAGTACTTC. Its translation: CASSQGTSEYNEQYF.

Regarding this clonotype: A much more abundant neighbour one base away suggests this may be a read error. The chain links TRBV6-2 or TRBV6-3 to TRBJ1-1, with no clear D. The CDR3 has 12 amino acids. Looked up from germline, CDR1 is MNHEY and CDR2 is SVGEGT. With 8 bases removed from V and 8 bases from J, the gap between germline ends came to 15 bases. CDR3 sequence: CASGSRGREAFF. The DNA for the CDR3 is TGTGCCAGCGGTAGTAGAGGGAGGGAAGCTTTCTTT.

Comments on this clonotype: One end of the junction fails to match germline, which may point to a read error. V gene TRBV27 combines with J gene TRBJ2-1; no definite D call. This CDR3 contains 13 residues. Germline CDR1 is MNHEY and CDR2 is SMNVEV (reference sequence). CDR3 nucleotide sequence: TGTGCCAGCAGCCCCACCGGGTACAATGATCAGTCCTTC. As protein: CASSPTGYNDQSF.

On this clonotype: A much larger clone differs from this one at a single base, so this may be a read error. This chain connects TRBV2 to TRBJ2-1, with a tentative D call TRBD1 (5 bases). CDR1 and CDR2 (germline): SNHLY, FYNNEI. Trimming removed 6 bases at V and 0 bases at J, with 15 bases between. CDR3 length: 16 amino acids. The CDR3 region is CASRCDRASSYNEQFF. The CDR3 region has the DNA TGTGCCAGCAGATGCGACAGAGCTAGCTCCTACAATGAGCAGTTCTTC.

The chain couples TRBV5-4 to TRBJ1-4, with TRBD1 matching 10 bases. Trimming at V came to 5 bases and at J to 0 bases, leaving 4 bases not matched to a gene. This CDR3 has 16 amino acids. The germline CDR1 and CDR2 sequences are SGHNT and YYREEE (reference sequence). Here the CDR3 DNA reads TGTGCCAGCAGTCGGGACAGGGGCTCAACTAATGAAAAACTGTTTTTT. Amino acids: CASSRDRGSTNEKLFF.

The CDR3 protein is CASNVYTGNTEAFF. The CDR3 bases are TGTGCCAGCAACGTCTATACAGGGAACACTGAAGCTTTCTTT. The rearrangement joins TRBV5-4 to TRBJ1-1; D possibly corresponds to TRBD1 (5 bases). This CDR3 comprises 14 residues. CDR1 is SGHNT and CDR2 is YYREEE in the germline V gene (reference sequence). Trimming removed 6 bases from V and 1 base from J, with 13 bases in between.